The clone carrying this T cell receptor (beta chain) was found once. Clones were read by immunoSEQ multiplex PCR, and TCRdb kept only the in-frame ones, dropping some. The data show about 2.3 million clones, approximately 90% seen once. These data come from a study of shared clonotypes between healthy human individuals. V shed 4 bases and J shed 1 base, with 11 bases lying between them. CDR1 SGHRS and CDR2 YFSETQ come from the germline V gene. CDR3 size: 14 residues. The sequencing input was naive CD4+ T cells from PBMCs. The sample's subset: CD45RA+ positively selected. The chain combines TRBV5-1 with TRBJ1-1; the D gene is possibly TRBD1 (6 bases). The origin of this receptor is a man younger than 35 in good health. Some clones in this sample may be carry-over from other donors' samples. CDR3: CASSDPGANTEAFF. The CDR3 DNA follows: TGCGCCAGCAGCGACCCGGGGGCGAACACTGAAGCTTTCTTT.